This entry features one T cell receptor beta chain sequence. Its antigen is currently unknown. These data originate in a study of T cell responses to AZD1222 COVID-19 vaccine. Regarding the study as a whole: Repertoire sampling occurred only after the peak T cell response. CD4 TCRs associated with vaccination spanned spike, dominating at 160-218 and 743-854. AZD1222 recipients seropositive at baseline numbered only 6 or 7. A reported finding is that nearly half of spike-specific TCRs target unmutated variant regions.

The repertoire was sequenced with immunoSEQ multiplex PCR; TCRdb's copy has only in-frame clones and lacks some. The sample shows more than 140,000 clones, approximately 88% of them seen only once. Trimming stripped 5 bases from V and 8 bases from J, with 18 bases between. The CDR3 is 14 residues long. Germline V gene data show CDR1 as SGHVS and CDR2 as FQNEAQ. V usage is TRBV7-8 and J usage is TRBJ1-2, with D possibly matching TRBD1 (6 bases). The input for sequencing was peripheral blood, taken on day 0 of MenACWY control vaccination. This sequence was found in an adult in good health. CDR3 coding DNA: TGTGCCAGCAGCACCCAACTCACAGGGTACGGCTACACCTTC. Translated: CASSTQLTGYGYTF. Drawing the rest from reference TRBV7-8 and TRBJ1-2, the complete variable domain is GAGVSQSPRYKVAKRGQDVALRCDPISGHVSLFWYQQALGQGPEFLTYFQNEAQLDKSGLPSDRFFAERPEGSVSTLKIQRTQQEDSAVYLCASSTQLTGYGYTFGSGTRLTVV.